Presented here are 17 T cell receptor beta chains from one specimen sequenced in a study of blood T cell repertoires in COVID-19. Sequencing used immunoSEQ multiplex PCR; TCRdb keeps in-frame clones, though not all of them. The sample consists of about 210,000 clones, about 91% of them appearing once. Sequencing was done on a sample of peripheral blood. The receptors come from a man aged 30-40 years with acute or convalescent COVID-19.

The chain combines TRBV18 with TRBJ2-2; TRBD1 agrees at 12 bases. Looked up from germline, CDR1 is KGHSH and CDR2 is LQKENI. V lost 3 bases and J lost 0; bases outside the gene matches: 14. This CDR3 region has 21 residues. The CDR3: CASSPNMRPGQGAANTGELFF. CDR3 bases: TGTGCCAGCTCACCGAATATGAGACCGGGACAGGGGGCAGCGAACACCGGGGAGCTGTTTTTT.

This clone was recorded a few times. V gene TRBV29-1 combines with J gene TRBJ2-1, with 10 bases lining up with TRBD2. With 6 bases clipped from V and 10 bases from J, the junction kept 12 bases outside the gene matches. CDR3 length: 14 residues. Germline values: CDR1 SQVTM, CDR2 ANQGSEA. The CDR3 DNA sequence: TGCAGCGTGGCGCGAAGCGGGAGGGCGTCGGAGCAGTTCTTC. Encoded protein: CSVARSGRASEQFF.

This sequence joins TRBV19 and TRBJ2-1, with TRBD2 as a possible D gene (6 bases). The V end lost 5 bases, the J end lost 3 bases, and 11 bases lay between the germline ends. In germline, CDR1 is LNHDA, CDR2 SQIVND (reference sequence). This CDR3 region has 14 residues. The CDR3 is CASSRGSLYNEQFF. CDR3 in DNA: TGTGCCAGTAGTCGGGGGTCGCTCTACAATGAGCAGTTCTTC.

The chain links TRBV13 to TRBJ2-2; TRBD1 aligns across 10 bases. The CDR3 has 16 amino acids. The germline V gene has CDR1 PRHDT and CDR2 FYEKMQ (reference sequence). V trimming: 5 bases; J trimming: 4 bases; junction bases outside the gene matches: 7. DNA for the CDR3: TGTGCCAGCAGCCGGGGACAGGGGACTTCCACCGGGGAGCTGTTTTTT. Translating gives CASSRGQGTSTGELFF.

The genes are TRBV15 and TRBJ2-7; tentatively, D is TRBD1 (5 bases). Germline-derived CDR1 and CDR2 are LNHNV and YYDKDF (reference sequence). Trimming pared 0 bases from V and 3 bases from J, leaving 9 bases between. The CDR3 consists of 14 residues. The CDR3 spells CATSREGVGYEQYF. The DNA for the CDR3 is TGTGCCACCAGCAGAGAAGGGGTTGGCTACGAGCAGTACTTC.

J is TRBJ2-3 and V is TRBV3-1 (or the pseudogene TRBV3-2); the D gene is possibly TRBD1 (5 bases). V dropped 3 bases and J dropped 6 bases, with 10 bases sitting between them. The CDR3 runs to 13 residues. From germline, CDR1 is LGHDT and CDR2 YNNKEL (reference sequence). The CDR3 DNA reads TGTGCCAGCAGCCAGCACAAGGGGGATACGCAGTATTTT. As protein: CASSQHKGDTQYF.

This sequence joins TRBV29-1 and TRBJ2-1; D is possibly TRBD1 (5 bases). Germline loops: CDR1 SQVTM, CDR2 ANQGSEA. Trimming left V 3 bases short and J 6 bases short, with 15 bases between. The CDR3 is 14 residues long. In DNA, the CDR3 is TGCAGCGTTGACAAGTTGAAGGGGCCCAATGAGCAGTTCTTC. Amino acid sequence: CSVDKLKGPNEQFF.

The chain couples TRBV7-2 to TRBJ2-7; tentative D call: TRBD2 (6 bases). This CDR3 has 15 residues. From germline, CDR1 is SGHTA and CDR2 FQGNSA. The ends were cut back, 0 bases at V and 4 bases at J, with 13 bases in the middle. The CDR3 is CASSLAPGLQYEQYF. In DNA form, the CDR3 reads TGTGCCAGCAGCTTAGCCCCGGGACTCCAGTACGAGCAGTACTTC.

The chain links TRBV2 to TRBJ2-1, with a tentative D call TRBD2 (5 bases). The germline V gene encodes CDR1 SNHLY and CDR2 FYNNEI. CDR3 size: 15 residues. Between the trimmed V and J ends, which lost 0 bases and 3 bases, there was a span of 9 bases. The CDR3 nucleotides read TGTGCCAGCAGTGAAGCTGGCGGGTTCTACAATGAGCAGTTCTTC. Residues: CASSEAGGFYNEQFF.

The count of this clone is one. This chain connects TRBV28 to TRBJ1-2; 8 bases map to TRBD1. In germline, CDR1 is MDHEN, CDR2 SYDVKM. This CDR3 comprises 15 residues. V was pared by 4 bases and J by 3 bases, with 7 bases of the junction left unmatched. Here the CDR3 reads CASSSGLGQDYGYTF. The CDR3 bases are TGTGCCAGCAGTTCGGGACTGGGACAGGACTATGGCTACACCTTC.

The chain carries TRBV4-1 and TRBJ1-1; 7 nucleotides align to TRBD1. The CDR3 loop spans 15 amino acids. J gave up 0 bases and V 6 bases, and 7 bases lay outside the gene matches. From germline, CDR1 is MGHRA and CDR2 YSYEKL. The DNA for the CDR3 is TGCGCCAGCAGTACAAACAGGGGATTGAACACTGAAGCTTTCTTT. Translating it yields CASSTNRGLNTEAFF.

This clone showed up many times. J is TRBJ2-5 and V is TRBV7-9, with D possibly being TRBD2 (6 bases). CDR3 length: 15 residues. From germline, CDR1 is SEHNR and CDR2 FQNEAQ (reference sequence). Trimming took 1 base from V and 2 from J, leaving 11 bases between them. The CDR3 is CASSLGAGIQETQYF. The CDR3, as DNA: TGTGCCAGCAGCTTAGGGGCGGGGATTCAAGAGACCCAGTACTTC.

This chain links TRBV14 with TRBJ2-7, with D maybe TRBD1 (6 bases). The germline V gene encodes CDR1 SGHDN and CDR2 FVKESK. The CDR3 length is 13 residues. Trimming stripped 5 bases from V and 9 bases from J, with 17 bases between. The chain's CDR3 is CASSDLQGSRQYF. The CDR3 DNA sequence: TGTGCCAGCAGCGATTTACAGGGATCTCGGCAGTACTTC.

CDR3 DNA: TGTGCCAGCAGCCAATACCCCACAGGGTTGTATGGCTACACCTTC. This gives the protein CASSQYPTGLYGYTF. V and J are TRBV3-1 (or the pseudogene TRBV3-2) and TRBJ1-2, with D perhaps TRBD1 (6 bases). V lost 2 bases to trimming and J lost 5 bases, with 15 bases between them. The V gene's germline CDR1 is LGHDT and CDR2 YNNKEL (reference sequence). The CDR3 extends over 15 amino acids.

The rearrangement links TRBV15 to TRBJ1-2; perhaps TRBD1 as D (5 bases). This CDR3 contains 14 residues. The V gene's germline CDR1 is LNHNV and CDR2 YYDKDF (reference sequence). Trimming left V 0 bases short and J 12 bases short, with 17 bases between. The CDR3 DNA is TGTGCCACCAGCAGAGATCTAGGCAGGGCCCGCAACACCTTC. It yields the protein CATSRDLGRARNTF.

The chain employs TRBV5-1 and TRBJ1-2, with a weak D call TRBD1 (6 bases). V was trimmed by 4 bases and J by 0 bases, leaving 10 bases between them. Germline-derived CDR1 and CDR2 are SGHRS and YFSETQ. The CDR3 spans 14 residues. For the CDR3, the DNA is TGCGCCAGCAGCGTGGACAGAACTAACTATGGCTACACCTTC. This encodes CASSVDRTNYGYTF.

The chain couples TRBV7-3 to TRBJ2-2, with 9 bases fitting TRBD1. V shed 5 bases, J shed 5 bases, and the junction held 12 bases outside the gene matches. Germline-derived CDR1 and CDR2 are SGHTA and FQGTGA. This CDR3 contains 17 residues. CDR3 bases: TGTGCCAGCAGCCTGTATCGGGACAGGGTTTCGACCGGGGAGCTGTTTTTT. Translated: CASSLYRDRVSTGELFF.